The clone carrying this TCR beta chain is labeled as medium-sized (0.01 to 0.1%). Its antigen is not known. This specimen comes from a study of prognosis after radiotherapy for stage I lung cancer. Looking at the study overall: Alongside stereotactic body radiotherapy, concurrent therapy was given to no patient. Study-wide results and caveats: Stereotactic body radiation therapy was followed by fewer unique TCR clones, median about 9,200 versus 6,500.

The germline V gene encodes CDR1 KGHDR and CDR2 SFDVKD. The CDR3 covers 13 residues. Trimming cost V 6 bases and J 7 bases; bases outside gene matches: 4. Genomic DNA was subjected to two-round multiplex PCR for amplification of TCR beta CDR3. Initially, in first-round PCR, primers specific to each TRBV and TRBJ gene were used. Each CDR3 protein is one row after TCRdb ran MiXCR on the multiplex PCR reads. The table lists about 13,000 distinct CDR3 sequences, 55% to 70% of them singletons. The chain links TRBV24-1 to TRBJ2-1; 8 nucleotides align to TRBD2. The sequenced sample was PBMCs, obtained before or after stereotactic body radiation therapy (not recorded which). The receptor comes from a donor of 50 years or more with non-small cell lung cancer. The CDR3 loop is CATSRTGGNEQFF. CDR3 nucleotide sequence: TGTGCCACCAGTAGGACGGGGGGGAATGAGCAGTTCTTC.